Given below is one T cell receptor beta chain in context. The table came from immunoSEQ multiplex PCR; TCRdb's copy has only in-frame clones and leaves some out. The sample carries over 100,000 clones, 75% to 90% recorded once. This sample is part of a study of blood T cell repertoires in COVID-19. Study summary: In each case, the material was cDNA or gDNA derived from T cells, B-cell-depleted T cells, or PBMCs.

Germline-derived CDR1 and CDR2 are MGHRA and YSYEKL. After removal of 0 bases from V and 9 bases from J, the junction contained 19 bases not matched to a gene. The CDR3 sequence is 19 residues long. The chain couples TRBV4-1 to TRBJ2-1, with 8 bases aligning to TRBD2. The origin of this receptor is a man between 65 and 80 years old with acute or convalescent COVID-19. Specimen: peripheral blood. The CDR3 DNA is TGCGCCAGCAGCCAAGATCTGAAGAGCGGGAGAGTTAAAATAGGTGAGCAGTTCTTC. This gives the protein CASSQDLKSGRVKIGEQFF.